This is a list of T cell receptor beta chains from one sample in a study of cytomegalovirus exposure and HLA in healthy donors. Produced via immunoSEQ multiplex PCR; TCRdb's table is partial and in-frame only. This table holds about 83,000 clones, about 79% found once. The sequencing sample was made of PBMCs. These receptors were taken from a young man in good health and CMV-seropositive. Each CDR3 is given with its conserved first and last residue. D genes are given only for firm matches. For some rows the clone size is stated as once, few or many, or as a class when expanded; others skip it.

D	size	V	J	DNA	CDR3
NA	NA	TRBV5-1	TRBJ2-5	TGCGCCAGCAGGGTGGAGCAAGAGACCCAGTACTTC	CASRVEQETQYF
NA	NA	TRBV25-1	TRBJ2-7	TGTGCCAGCAGATTCCGGGGCGAGCAGTACTTC	CASRFRGEQYF
NA	NA	TRBV5-1	TRBJ1-1	TGCGCCAGCAGCGGCAGGGAGAACACTGAAGCTTTCTTT	CASSGRENTEAFF
NA	NA	TRBV28	TRBJ2-2	TGTGCCAGCAGGCGGTTCATGTGGGAGAAGCCTCCCGGGGAGCTGTTTTTT	CASRRFMWEKPPGELFF
TRBD2	NA	TRBV2	TRBJ2-7	TGTGCCAGCAAGGTGACTAGCGGGAGTTGGTTCGAGCAGTACTTC	CASKVTSGSWFEQYF
TRBD2	NA	TRBV5-1	TRBJ2-3	TGCGCCAGCAGCTTGGTTTCGGGACGGGAGGCTACGCAGTATTTT	CASSLVSGREATQYF
NA	few	TRBV19	TRBJ1-3	TGTGCCAGTAGTTCTCCTCTTTTTAGCGCCATATATTTT	CASSSPLFSAIYF
NA	NA	TRBV11-3	TRBJ1-1	TGTGCCAGCAGCCTAAGCGGAGTTAACACTGAAGCTTTCTTT	CASSLSGVNTEAFF
TRBD1	few	TRBV7-8	TRBJ1-3	TGTGCCAGCAGACCCGACAGGGGGGGAACCTCTGGAAACACCATATATTTT	CASRPDRGGTSGNTIYF
TRBD1	NA	TRBV11-3	TRBJ1-4	TGTGCCAGTACCCGGGAGGGACAGGAAAAACTGTTTTTT	CASTREGQEKLFF
TRBD2	NA	TRBV4-1	TRBJ2-5	TGCGCCAGCAGCCCAGAGAGGGAGGGGAGAATGGAGACCCAGTACTTC	CASSPEREGRMETQYF
NA	NA	TRBV15	TRBJ2-3	TGTGCCACCAGCAGGCGTGGCGGTTCCACAGATACGCAGTATTTT	CATSRRGGSTDTQYF
NA	once	TRBV25-1	TRBJ2-1	TGTGTCAGCAGTGAAAATCGGGGGGCCCTGTTGGAGCAGTTCTTC	CVSSENRGALLEQFF
TRBD2	NA	TRBV28	TRBJ2-7	TGTGCCAGCAGTCGGGACTATAAGATCGAGCAGTACTTC	CASSRDYKIEQYF
NA	NA	TRBV11-3	TRBJ2-1	TGTGCCAGCAGCCCCGCCAGGTTACCCTACAATGAGCAGTTCTTC	CASSPARLPYNEQFF
NA	NA	TRBV5-6	TRBJ1-1	TGTGCCAGCAACCCTCCGGGACAATTGATAGGCACTGAAGCTTTCTTT	CASNPPGQLIGTEAFF
TRBD1	NA	TRBV10-3	TRBJ1-5	TGTGCCATCAGTCCGGGACAGGGGATTCTTAATCAGCCCCAGCATTTT	CAISPGQGILNQPQHF
TRBD2	medium-sized	TRBV7-9	TRBJ2-7	TGTGCCAGCAGCTTATCCCTAGCGGGAGGTGGGTACGAGCAGTACTTC	CASSLSLAGGGYEQYF
TRBD1	NA	TRBV11-1	TRBJ2-5	TGTGCCAGCAGCCAGCAGGGGGCCGGAGAGACCCAGTACTTC	CASSQQGAGETQYF
NA	NA	TRBV20-1	TRBJ2-5	TGCAGTGCCGCCCTGCGACTCCAGTACTTC	CSAALRLQYF
NA	NA	TRBV28	TRBJ2-7	TGTGCCAGCAGTTTGGGGGGCTACGAGCAGTACTTC	CASSLGGYEQYF
TRBD1	NA	TRBV7-9	TRBJ1-1	TGTGCCAGCAGCTTCGATCGGACAGGGAGAAGTGAAGCTTTCTTT	CASSFDRTGRSEAFF
NA	NA	TRBV28	TRBJ1-1	TGTGCCAGCAGCTGGCTGAGAGGGATGAACACTGAAGCTTTCTTT	CASSWLRGMNTEAFF
TRBD1	NA	TRBV29-1	TRBJ2-7	TGCAGCGTGCCCGGGACAGGAGGATACGAGCAGTACTTC	CSVPGTGGYEQYF
TRBD2	NA	TRBV4-2	TRBJ2-1	TGTGCCAGCAGCCAGGAATTGGGAGGGGATGAGCAGTTCTTC	CASSQELGGDEQFF
TRBD1	NA	TRBV25-1	TRBJ1-2	TGTGCCAGCAGTGGCAGGGGGCTAGGCTATGGCTACACCTTC	CASSGRGLGYGYTF
NA	NA	TRBV5-1	TRBJ2-7	TGCGCCAGCAGCTTGGGACAGTCAGCCACCTACGAGCAGTACTTC	CASSLGQSATYEQYF
TRBD1	once	TRBV7-2	TRBJ2-7	TGTGCCAGCAGCTTAGCCAGGGGGCTTTACGAGCAGTACTTC	CASSLARGLYEQYF
TRBD1	NA	TRBV4-1	TRBJ2-2	TGCGCCAGCAGCCCCAGCCTAGGGACAGTGATGACCGGGGAGCTGTTTTTT	CASSPSLGTVMTGELFF
NA	NA	TRBV29-1	TRBJ1-1	TGCAGCGTTGAAGATCAGGGTTCGAACACTGAAGCTTTCTTT	CSVEDQGSNTEAFF
TRBD1	NA	TRBV4-1	TRBJ2-2	TGCGCCAGCAGCCAAGAGACGGGACAGCTACCCGGGGAGCTGTTTTTT	CASSQETGQLPGELFF
NA	few	TRBV10-1	TRBJ2-1	TGCGCCAGCAGTGAACCCGATGGGGGCGAAAATGAGCAGTTCTTC	CASSEPDGGENEQFF